This T cell receptor beta chain comes out of a study of OX40 agonist ivuxolimab in advanced cancers. General study findings and limits: Low levels of normalized T-cell clonal expansion also appeared in some nonresponders.

The CDR3 totals 13 residues. Germline V gives CDR1 MDHEN, CDR2 SYDVKM. Between the trimmed V and J ends, which lost 6 bases and 2 bases, there was a span of 10 bases. Sequencing used immunoSEQ multiplex PCR; TCRdb keeps in-frame clones, though not all of them. The sample gives about 33,000 clones, less than 85% of which show up once; 20% to 25% is in the top ten. About this clone itself: Antigen: not known.

Sequencing used CD4+ or CD8+ T cells sorted from blood, obtained in a trial of the OX40 agonist ivuxolimab. This TCR derives from an adult with an advanced solid tumor such as melanoma, head and neck, liver or kidney cancer. The rearrangement uses TRBV28 and TRBJ1-1; D remains ambiguous. The CDR3 region is CASRPLYNTEAFF. The CDR3, as DNA: TGTGCCAGCAGACCCCTCTATAACACTGAAGCTTTCTTT.